These 2 T cell receptor beta chains originate from one sample sequenced in a study of T-cell reconstitution after alpha-beta-depleted transplantation in children. Unique molecular identifiers were used in preparing the TCRbeta library. TCRdb reprocessed the PCR reads via MiXCR and lists one record per CDR3 protein. The sample holds about 98,000 distinct CDR3 sequences, 23% seen once. This sample comprised PBMCs, obtained before TCRalphabeta/CD19-depleted stem cell transplant. Receptors originate from a boy between 2 and 10 years old with acute lymphoblastic leukemia, due to receive a stem cell transplant.

This clonotype showed up just a few times. The CDR3 sequence: CATSIILADTQYF. The CDR3 nucleotides are TGTGCCACCAGCATTATTTTGGCAGATACGCAGTATTTT. The V gene is TRBV15, the J gene TRBJ2-3; unclear D gene. The CDR3 loop spans 13 amino acids. Germline V gives CDR1 LNHNV, CDR2 YYDKDF (reference sequence). Trimming shortened V by 4 bases and J by 4 bases, and 9 bases separated the two germline ends.

This clonotype was seen a handful of times. The genes are TRBV4-1 and TRBJ1-1; possibly TRBD1 for D (5 bases). The V end lost 3 bases, the J end lost 8 bases, and 19 bases lay between the germline ends. The germline CDR1 and CDR2 sequences are MGHRA and YSYEKL. CDR3 length: 15 residues. CDR3 sequence (DNA): TGCGCCAGCAGCCAGGGACTTGGGGGAAGTTTGGAAGCTTTCTTT. Protein sequence: CASSQGLGGSLEAFF.